The subject of this entry is one T cell receptor beta chain. A single count supports this clonotype. Its binding antigen is unknown. No per-base quality is available; no much larger clone lies one base away. One read gives only weak evidence. Cells with a CD4+CD8-CD45RO-CD45RA+ profile were isolated by FACS and defined as naive CD4+ T cells, and those with a CD8+CD4-CD45RA+CD27bright profile were defined as naive CD8+ T cells. The antibodies used for sorting targeted CD4 (RPA-T4), CD8 (SK1), CD27 (O323), CD45RA (HI100) and CD45RO (UCHL1). As encoded in the germline V gene, CDR1 is SGHDT while CDR2 is YYEEEE. Deletion took 1 base off V and 6 bases off J, with a span of 10 bases between the germline ends. The CDR3 goes from the cysteine to the phenylalanine over 14 residues. Here the CDR3 DNA is all that survives: 42 bases in frame from base 1. This sample is drawn from a study of healthy donors' naive CD4 and CD8 T cells (dated by TCRdb to between 2014 and 2017). Study-level background: Donors were selected to cover three age groups (20-25, 40-50 and 60-70 years, several each), with a mean age of approximately 44, and half of the donors were female. For TCR alpha, a new primer set was designed to cover all functional IMGT alpha gene variants, and all other steps followed the beta-chain workflow. The study sequenced rearranged TCR alpha and beta chains from naive CD4+ and CD8+ T cells to test how TCR variation relates to lineage commitment. Peripheral blood mononuclear cells were obtained from approximately 19 unrelated, healthy individuals. Donors were HLA-typed by sequencing at HLA-A, -B, -C, -DRB1, -DQB1 and -DPB1 using the SBTexcellerator protocol, an ABI3130xl analyzer and SBTengine software. Points the paper makes about the study in general: Taken together, V genes, J genes and CDR3 charge appeared to account for around 13% of the variance in CD4/CD8 propensity, mostly acting in an additive way. Because alpha and beta chains were sequenced in bulk and could not be paired, the effects of the two chains in combination were not assessed. Bias between naive CD4+ and CD8+ cells was reportedly observed for most V and J gene segments, consistently across donors and independently of HLA genotype. Possible repertoire bias from homeostatic proliferation of naive T cells was not directly addressed. In both chains, CD4+ lineage was associated with a positively charged CDR3, and CD8+ lineage was associated with a negatively charged CDR3.

For sequencing, a 454 GS FLX Titanium was employed. TCR libraries were built from around 500 ng of total RNA with a previously published linear amplification protocol. The Roche/454 Genome Sequencer with Titanium chemistry was used for sequencing. In the authors' own workflow: From roughly 5 of the healthy donors, a total of roughly 80,000 rearranged TCR alpha transcripts were sequenced. Unique TCR clonotypes were defined by the CDR3 junction under IMGT nomenclature, and duplicate transcripts were removed. Logistic regression in R 2.13.0 modeled CD4 versus CD8 status as a function of V and J genes, with adjustment for donor effects and Bonferroni correction for multiple testing. TCRdb's own reprocessing of the public reads used fastp at Q25 and MiXCR and kept productive beta chains. Each CDR3 protein appears once, grouped with its most common genes and DNA. None of the V and J calls come from the authors' own analysis; TCRdb made them. The sample table lists roughly 200,000 distinct CDR3 sequences, over 60% of them with a count of one. The biggest ten clones account for more than 2% of the sample.

Sequenced: naive CD4+ and CD8+ T cells sorted from blood, pooled from several donors. What this sample's cell subset or site label stands for: FACS-sorted naive CD4+ (CD45RO-CD45RA+) and naive CD8+ (CD45RA+CD27bright) T cells. Here the chain combines TRBV5-6 and TRBJ2-2; TRBD2 might be the D gene, on 5 matching bases. The source is a pool of human donors in good health; the sample pools cells from several healthy donors. The DNA sequence follows: TGTGCCAGCAGCTTGTTAGGTAGCGCCGGGGAGCTGTTTTTT. This translates into CASSLLGSAGELFF.